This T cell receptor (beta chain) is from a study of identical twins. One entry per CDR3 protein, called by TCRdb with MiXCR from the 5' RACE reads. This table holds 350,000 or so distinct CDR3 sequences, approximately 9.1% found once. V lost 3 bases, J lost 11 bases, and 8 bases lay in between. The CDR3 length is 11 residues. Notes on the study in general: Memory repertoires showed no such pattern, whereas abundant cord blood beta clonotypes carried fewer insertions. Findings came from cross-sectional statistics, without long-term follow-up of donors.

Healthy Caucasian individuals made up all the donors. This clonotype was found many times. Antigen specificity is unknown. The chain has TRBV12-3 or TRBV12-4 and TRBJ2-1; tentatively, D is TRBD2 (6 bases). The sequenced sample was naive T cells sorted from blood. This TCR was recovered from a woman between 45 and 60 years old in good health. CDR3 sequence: CASSFSGQQFF. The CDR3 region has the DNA TGTGCCAGCAGTTTCAGCGGGCAGCAGTTCTTC.